This T cell receptor (beta chain) was sequenced in a study of T-cell memory formation after mild COVID-19. Regarding the study as a whole: Proof of SARS-CoV-2 specificity was absent for the second-wave clones that crested on day 37. Shrinking CD4+ clones were chiefly CM and EM; CD8+ ones were chiefly EMRA.

This clonotype was counted between two and nine times. No antigen is known for it. TCRdb reprocessed the 5' RACE reads with MiXCR, giving one entry per CDR3 protein. This table has under 300,000 distinct CDR3 sequences, approximately 9% appearing once. The CDR3 length is 17 residues. Looked up from germline, CDR1 is KGHSH and CDR2 is LQKENI. The trim removed 5 bases at V and 4 bases at J, leaving 12 bases unmatched. This sequence joins TRBV18 and TRBJ2-3; 10 bases line up with TRBD1. The sequence derives from a man aged 18 to 30 who had mild COVID-19 (a few samples of this study predate the infection). Cell type and time point are not known. Source material: PBMCs or a T cell subset sorted from them (not recorded which). For the CDR3, the DNA is TGTGCCAGCTCAGAAATCCCGGGACAGGGGTTGGCAGATACGCAGTATTTT. Protein: CASSEIPGQGLADTQYF.